This TCR beta chain was captured by sequencing in a study of response to subunit inactivated influenza vaccine. This clonotype was picked up a small number of times. V lost 1 base, J lost 5 bases, and 8 bases stayed unmatched. This CDR3 is 17 amino acids long. The germline V gene encodes CDR1 LNHDA and CDR2 SQIVND (reference sequence). MiXCR, applied by TCRdb to the RT-PCR reads, yields one record per CDR3 protein. Of a few hundred thousand distinct CDR3 sequences in the sample, approximately 15% were seen once. This specimen consisted of PBMCs from blood, obtained 11 to 12 days after vaccination. This receptor was taken from a man in his forties or fifties who received an inactivated influenza vaccine. V and J are TRBV19 and TRBJ1-5; 10 bases are a match to TRBD1. CDR3 protein: CASSIGQGAGWDQPQHF. As DNA, the CDR3 is TGTGCCAGTAGTATAGGACAGGGGGCGGGCTGGGATCAGCCCCAGCATTTT.